The rows below give T cell receptor beta chains drawn from one sample of a study of cytomegalovirus exposure and HLA in healthy donors. Profiled with immunoSEQ multiplex PCR; TCRdb holds only in-frame clones, not every one. The table lists about 190,000 clones, about 77% of them singletons. The sample comprised PBMCs. These receptors were taken from a man aged 30-40 years in good health and CMV-seropositive. Each CDR3 is given with its conserved first and last residue. A D gene is named only where the DNA matches it firmly. A row's size may be missing; if present it is once, few, many or a size class.

j_call,v_call,d_call,clone_size,cdr3_nt,cdr3_aa
TRBJ2-4,TRBV28,TRBD2,-,TGTGCCAGCAGTTTGGGTCCCCCGGGACTAGCGGGACCTCTAGCCAAAAACATTCAGTACTTC,CASSLGPPGLAGPLAKNIQYF
TRBJ2-5,TRBV18,TRBD2,-,TGTGCCAGCTCCCTAGCGGGGGGCAGGGAGACCCAGTACTTC,CASSLAGGRETQYF
TRBJ2-5,TRBV7-9,TRBD2,-,TGTGCCAGCAGCTTAGGTGGGACTAGCGTACAAGAGACCCAGTACTTC,CASSLGGTSVQETQYF
TRBJ1-1,TRBV19,TRBD1,-,TGTGCCAGTACCATGGGACAGGGTAATGGAGACACTGAAGCTTTCTTT,CASTMGQGNGDTEAFF
TRBJ1-5,TRBV7-3,-,-,TGTGCCAGCAGTGAGGGTCTCAATCAGCCCCAGCATTTT,CASSEGLNQPQHF
TRBJ2-1,TRBV9,-,-,TGTGCCAGCAGCGTAGAGTGGGAGAGGGCCGAAAACGCTAATGAGCAGTTCTTC,CASSVEWERAENANEQFF
TRBJ2-2,TRBV27,-,-,TGTGCCAGCAGTTTAATTTCTCAGGGGCGCACCGGGGAGCTGTTTTTT,CASSLISQGRTGELFF
TRBJ2-7,TRBV4-1,TRBD2,-,TGCGCCAGCAGCCAAAGACTAGCCGAGTCCTACGAGCAGTACTTC,CASSQRLAESYEQYF
TRBJ2-2,TRBV9,-,-,TGTGCCAGCAGCCCCGGGGGTATAAACACCGGGGAGCTGTTTTTT,CASSPGGINTGELFF
TRBJ2-7,TRBV2,-,-,TGTGCCAGCAGGGCTACCGGGGGCGAGCAGTACTTC,CASRATGGEQYF
TRBJ1-2,TRBV7-9,TRBD1,-,TGTGCCAGCAGCTACAGGGGTACGGATGGCTACACCTTC,CASSYRGTDGYTF
TRBJ2-2,TRBV5-1,TRBD1,few,TGCGCCAGCAGCACCGGGACAGGGGGCTTGGGGGAGCTGTTTTTT,CASSTGTGGLGELFF
TRBJ2-7,TRBV2,-,-,TGTGCCAGCAGTGCGCGACAGGCACTCTACGAGCAGTACTTC,CASSARQALYEQYF
TRBJ2-1,TRBV7-9,-,-,TGTGCCAGCAGCCTACTGGTCGCCTACAATGAGCAGTTCTTC,CASSLLVAYNEQFF
TRBJ2-3,TRBV16,-,-,TGTCCCCTCGGGGGAGATACGCAGTATTTT,CPLGGDTQYF
TRBJ1-3,TRBV28,-,-,TGTGCCAGCAGTTTCAGGGGCCGCGGTGGAAACACCATATATTTT,CASSFRGRGGNTIYF
TRBJ2-7,TRBV4-3,-,-,TGCGCCAGCAGCCACACGACGGGGACCTACGAGCAGTACTTC,CASSHTTGTYEQYF
TRBJ2-1,TRBV15,-,few,TGTGCCACCAGCAGAGGGATCGGGGCGGGAACGAATGAGCAGTTCTTC,CATSRGIGAGTNEQFF
TRBJ2-1,TRBV6-4,-,-,TGTGCCAGCAGTGTTCTCACAGGTCGGGAGCAGTTCTTC,CASSVLTGREQFF
TRBJ1-5,TRBV19,TRBD1,-,TGTGCCAGTAGTATAGACAGGGGGAGCAATCAGCCCCAGCATTTT,CASSIDRGSNQPQHF
TRBJ1-1,TRBV4-3,-,few,TGCGCCAGCAGCCAAGAAAGCCAGGGTGAAGCTTTCTTT,CASSQESQGEAFF
TRBJ2-2,TRBV13,-,-,TGTGCCAGCAGCTTACCGGTCGGGGAGCTGTTTTTT,CASSLPVGELFF
TRBJ2-2,TRBV30,TRBD2,-,TGTGCCTGGAGTCGCCAGCGGGGGGCCACCGGGGAGCTGTTTTTT,CAWSRQRGATGELFF
TRBJ2-3,TRBV7-2,TRBD2,-,TGTGCCAGCAGCTTGGCGGGAGGGTCAGATACGCAGTATTTT,CASSLAGGSDTQYF
TRBJ1-5,TRBV30,-,-,TGTGCCTGGAGTAGGAACAGTATTGAGCCCCAGCATTTT,CAWSRNSIEPQHF
TRBJ1-4,TRBV19,TRBD1,-,TGTGCCAGTAGCCGTATCACAGGGGTTGCAACTAATGAAAAACTGTTTTTT,CASSRITGVATNEKLFF
TRBJ1-2,TRBV7-2,-,once,TGTGCCAGCAGCTTAAGACAGCTCTATGGCTACACCTTC,CASSLRQLYGYTF